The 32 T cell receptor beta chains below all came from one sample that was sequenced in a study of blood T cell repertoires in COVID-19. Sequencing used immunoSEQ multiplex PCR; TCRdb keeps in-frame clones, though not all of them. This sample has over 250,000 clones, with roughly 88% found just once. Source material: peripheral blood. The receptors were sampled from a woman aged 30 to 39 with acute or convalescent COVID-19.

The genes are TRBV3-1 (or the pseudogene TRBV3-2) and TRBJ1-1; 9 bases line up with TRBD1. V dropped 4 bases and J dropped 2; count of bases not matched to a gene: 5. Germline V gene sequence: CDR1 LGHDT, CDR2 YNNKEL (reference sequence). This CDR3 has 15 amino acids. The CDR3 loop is CASSLGQGLNTEAFF. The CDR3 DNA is TGTGCCAGCAGCCTGGGACAGGGACTTAACACTGAAGCTTTCTTT.

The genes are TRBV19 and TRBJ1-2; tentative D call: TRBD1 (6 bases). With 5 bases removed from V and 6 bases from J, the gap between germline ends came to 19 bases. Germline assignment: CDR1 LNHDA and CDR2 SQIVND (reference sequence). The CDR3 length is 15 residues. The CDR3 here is CASSPHDRSSNGYTF. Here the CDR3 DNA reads TGTGCCAGTAGTCCCCACGACAGGTCCTCGAATGGCTACACCTTC.

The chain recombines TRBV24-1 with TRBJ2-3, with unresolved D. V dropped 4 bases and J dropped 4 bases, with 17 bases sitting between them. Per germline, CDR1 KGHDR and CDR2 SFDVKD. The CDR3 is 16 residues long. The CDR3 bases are TGTGCCACCAGTGACCCGCCTCGGTTTGGTGCAGATACGCAGTATTTT. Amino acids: CATSDPPRFGADTQYF.

The DNA for the CDR3 is TGTGCCAGCAGCTTAGGACTAGCGGGAGGGTTTCATGAGCAGTTCTTC. Amino acid sequence: CASSLGLAGGFHEQFF. The chain employs TRBV7-2 and TRBJ2-1, with 14 bases matching TRBD2. The CDR3 is made up of 16 amino acids. The junction had 4 bases not matched to a gene; V was cut back by 1 base and J by 8 bases. In germline, CDR1 is SGHTA, CDR2 FQGNSA.

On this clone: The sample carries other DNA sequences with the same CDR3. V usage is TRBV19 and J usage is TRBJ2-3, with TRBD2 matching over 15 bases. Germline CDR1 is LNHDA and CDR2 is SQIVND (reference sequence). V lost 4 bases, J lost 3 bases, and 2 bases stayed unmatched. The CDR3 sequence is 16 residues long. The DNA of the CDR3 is TGTGCCAGTAGTACAGGGACTAGCGGGAGGACAGATACGCAGTATTTT. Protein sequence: CASSTGTSGRTDTQYF.

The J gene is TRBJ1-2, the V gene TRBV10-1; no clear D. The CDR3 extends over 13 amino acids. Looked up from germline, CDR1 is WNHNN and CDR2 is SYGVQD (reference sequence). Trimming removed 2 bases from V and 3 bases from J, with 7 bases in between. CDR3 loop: CASSESRDYGYTF. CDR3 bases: TGCGCCAGCAGTGAGAGCCGGGACTATGGCTACACCTTC.

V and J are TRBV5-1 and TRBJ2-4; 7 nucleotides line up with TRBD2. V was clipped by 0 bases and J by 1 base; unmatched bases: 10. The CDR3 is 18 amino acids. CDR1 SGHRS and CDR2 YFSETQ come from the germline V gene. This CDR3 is CASSLGWGSGDAKNIQYF. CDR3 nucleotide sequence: TGCGCCAGCAGCTTGGGTTGGGGAAGCGGGGACGCCAAAAACATTCAGTACTTC.

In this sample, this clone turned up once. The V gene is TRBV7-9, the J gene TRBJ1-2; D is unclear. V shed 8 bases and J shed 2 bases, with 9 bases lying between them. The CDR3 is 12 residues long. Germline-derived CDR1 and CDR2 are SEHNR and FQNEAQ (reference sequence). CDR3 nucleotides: TGTGCCAGCCGAGGTGGGAACTATGGCTACACCTTC. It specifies CASRGGNYGYTF.

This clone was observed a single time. This CDR3 is CASSQGDRGVHEQYF. Written as DNA, the CDR3 is TGCGCCAGCAGCCAAGGGGACAGGGGAGTCCACGAGCAGTACTTC. The chain combines TRBV4-3 with TRBJ2-7; 10 bases match TRBD1. Germline trimming cut 1 base from V and 5 bases from J; bases unmatched to any gene: 5. Germline V gene sequence: CDR1 LGHNA, CDR2 YSLEER. The CDR3 is 15 residues long.

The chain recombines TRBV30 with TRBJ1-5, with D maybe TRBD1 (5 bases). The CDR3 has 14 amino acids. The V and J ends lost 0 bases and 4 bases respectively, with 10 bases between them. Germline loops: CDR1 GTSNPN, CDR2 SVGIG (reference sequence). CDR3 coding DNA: TGTGCCTGGAGTGTCGGCAGGGAAAATCAGCCCCAGCATTTT. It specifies CAWSVGRENQPQHF.

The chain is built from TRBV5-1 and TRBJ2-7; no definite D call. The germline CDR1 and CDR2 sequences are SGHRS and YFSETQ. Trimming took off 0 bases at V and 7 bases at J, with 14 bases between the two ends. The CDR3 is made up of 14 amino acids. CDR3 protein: CASSLDGSRGEQYF. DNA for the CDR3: TGCGCCAGCAGCTTGGACGGGTCCCGTGGTGAGCAGTACTTC.

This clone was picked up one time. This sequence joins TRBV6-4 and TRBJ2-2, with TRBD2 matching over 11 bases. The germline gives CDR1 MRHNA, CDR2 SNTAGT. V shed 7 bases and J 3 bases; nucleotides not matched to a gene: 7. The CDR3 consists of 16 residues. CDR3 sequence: CASTLLAGADTGELFF. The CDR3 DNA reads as TGTGCCAGCACCTTACTAGCGGGAGCCGACACCGGGGAGCTGTTTTTT.

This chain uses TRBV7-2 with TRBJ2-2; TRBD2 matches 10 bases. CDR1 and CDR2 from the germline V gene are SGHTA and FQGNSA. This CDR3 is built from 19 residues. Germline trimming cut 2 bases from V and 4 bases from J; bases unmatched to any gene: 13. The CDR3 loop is CASSLWLLASGSSTGELFF. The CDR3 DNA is TGTGCCAGCAGCTTATGGTTGTTGGCTAGCGGGAGCAGCACCGGGGAGCTGTTTTTT.

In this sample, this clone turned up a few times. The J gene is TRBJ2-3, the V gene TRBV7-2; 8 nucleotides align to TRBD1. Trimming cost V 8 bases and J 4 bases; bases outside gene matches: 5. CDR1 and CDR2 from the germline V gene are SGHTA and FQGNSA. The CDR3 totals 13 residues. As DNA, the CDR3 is TGTGCCAGCGCAAAACAGGGGGCAGATACGCAGTATTTT. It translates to CASAKQGADTQYF.

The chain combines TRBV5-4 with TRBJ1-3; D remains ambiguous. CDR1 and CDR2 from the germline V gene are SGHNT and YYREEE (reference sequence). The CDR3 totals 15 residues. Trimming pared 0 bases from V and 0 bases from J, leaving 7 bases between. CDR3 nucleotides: TGTGCCAGCAGCTTGGGGGCAGTCTCTGGAAACACCATATATTTT. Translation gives CASSLGAVSGNTIYF.

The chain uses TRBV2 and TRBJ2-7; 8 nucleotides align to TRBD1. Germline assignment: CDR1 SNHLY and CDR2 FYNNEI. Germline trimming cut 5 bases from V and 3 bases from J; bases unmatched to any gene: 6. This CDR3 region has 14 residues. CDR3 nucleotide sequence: TGTGCCAGCAGTATCCGGACAGGGAACTACGAGCAGTACTTC. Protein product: CASSIRTGNYEQYF.

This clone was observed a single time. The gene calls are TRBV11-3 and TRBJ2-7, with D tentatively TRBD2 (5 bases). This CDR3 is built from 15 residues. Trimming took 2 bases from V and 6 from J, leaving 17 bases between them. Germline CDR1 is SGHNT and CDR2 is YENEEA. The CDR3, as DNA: TGTGCCAGCAGCTTATTGGCCGGACTCTCCGGCGAGCAGTACTTC. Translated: CASSLLAGLSGEQYF.

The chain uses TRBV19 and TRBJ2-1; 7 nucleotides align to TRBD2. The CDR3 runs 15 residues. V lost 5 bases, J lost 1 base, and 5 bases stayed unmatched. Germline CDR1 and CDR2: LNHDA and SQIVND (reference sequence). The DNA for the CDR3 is TGTGCCAGTAGTCTCACTAGCGCATCCTACAATGAGCAGTTCTTC. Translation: CASSLTSASYNEQFF.

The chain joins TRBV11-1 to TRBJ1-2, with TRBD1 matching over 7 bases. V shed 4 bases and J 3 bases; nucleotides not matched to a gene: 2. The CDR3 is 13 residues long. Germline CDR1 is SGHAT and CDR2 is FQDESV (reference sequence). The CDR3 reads CASSSQGDYGYTF. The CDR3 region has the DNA TGTGCCAGCAGCTCGCAGGGGGACTATGGCTACACCTTC.

CDR3 nucleotide sequence: TGTGCCAGCAGCAACCGGGGTCCAGCTAACTATGGCTACACCTTC. It translates to CASSNRGPANYGYTF. The rearrangement links TRBV6-5 to TRBJ1-2; no firm D call. The CDR3 is 15 residues long. The V gene's germline CDR1 is MNHEY and CDR2 SVGAGI. V lost 6 bases, J lost 0 bases, and 14 bases lay in between.

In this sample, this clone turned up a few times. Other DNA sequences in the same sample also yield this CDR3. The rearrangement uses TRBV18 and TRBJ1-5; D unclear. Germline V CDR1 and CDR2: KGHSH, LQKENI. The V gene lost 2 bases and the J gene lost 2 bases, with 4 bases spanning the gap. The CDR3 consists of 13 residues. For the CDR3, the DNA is TGTGCCAGCTCACCAGGGCGCAATCAGCCCCAGCATTTT. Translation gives CASSPGRNQPQHF.

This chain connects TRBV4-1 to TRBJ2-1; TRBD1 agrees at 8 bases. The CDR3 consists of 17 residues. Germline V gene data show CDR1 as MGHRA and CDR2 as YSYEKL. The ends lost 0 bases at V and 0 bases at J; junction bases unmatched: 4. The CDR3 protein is CASSQDRTGSSYNEQFF. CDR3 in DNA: TGCGCCAGCAGCCAAGATCGGACAGGGAGCTCCTACAATGAGCAGTTCTTC.

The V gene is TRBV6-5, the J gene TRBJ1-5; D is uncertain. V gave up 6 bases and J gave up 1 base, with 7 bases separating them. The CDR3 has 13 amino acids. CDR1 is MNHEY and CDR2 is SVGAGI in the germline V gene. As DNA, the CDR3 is TGTGCCAGCAGCGCGGCCAGCAATCAGCCCCAGCATTTT. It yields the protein CASSAASNQPQHF.

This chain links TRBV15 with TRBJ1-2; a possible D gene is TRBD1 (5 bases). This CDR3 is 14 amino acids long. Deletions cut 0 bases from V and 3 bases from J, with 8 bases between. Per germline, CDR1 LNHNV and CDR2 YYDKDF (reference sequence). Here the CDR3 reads CATSRDGRDYGYTF. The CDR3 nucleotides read TGTGCCACCAGCAGAGATGGCAGGGACTATGGCTACACCTTC.

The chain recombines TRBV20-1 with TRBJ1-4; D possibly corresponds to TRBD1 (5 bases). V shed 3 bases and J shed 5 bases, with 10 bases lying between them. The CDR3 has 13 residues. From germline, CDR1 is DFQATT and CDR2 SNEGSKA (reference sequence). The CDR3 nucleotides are TGCAGTGCTAGTAATACAGGAAATGAAAAACTGTTTTTT. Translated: CSASNTGNEKLFF.

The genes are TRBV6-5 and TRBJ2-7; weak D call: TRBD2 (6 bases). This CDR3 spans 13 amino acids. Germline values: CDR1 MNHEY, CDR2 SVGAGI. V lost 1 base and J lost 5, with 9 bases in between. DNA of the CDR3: TGTGCCAGCAGTTACTACCGGGGGAACGAGCAGTACTTC. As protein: CASSYYRGNEQYF.

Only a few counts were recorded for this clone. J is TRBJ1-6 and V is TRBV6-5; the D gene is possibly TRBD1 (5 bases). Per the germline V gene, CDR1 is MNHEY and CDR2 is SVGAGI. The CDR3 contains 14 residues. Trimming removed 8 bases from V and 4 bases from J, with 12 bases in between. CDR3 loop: CASGSGPYNSPLHF. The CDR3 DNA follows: TGTGCCAGCGGGTCAGGGCCTTATAATTCACCCCTCCACTTT.

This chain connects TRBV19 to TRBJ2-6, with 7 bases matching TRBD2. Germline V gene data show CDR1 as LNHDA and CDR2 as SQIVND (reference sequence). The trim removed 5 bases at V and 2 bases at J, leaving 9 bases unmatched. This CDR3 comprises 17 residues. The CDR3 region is CASSEWQGGAGANVLTF. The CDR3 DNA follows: TGTGCCAGTAGTGAGTGGCAGGGAGGGGCTGGGGCCAACGTCCTGACTTTC.

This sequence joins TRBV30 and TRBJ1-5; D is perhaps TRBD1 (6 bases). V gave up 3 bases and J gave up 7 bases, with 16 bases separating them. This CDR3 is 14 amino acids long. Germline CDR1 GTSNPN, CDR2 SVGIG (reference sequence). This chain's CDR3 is CAWSRRGGSQPQHF. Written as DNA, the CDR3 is TGTGCCTGGAGCCGAAGGGGGGGGAGCCAGCCCCAGCATTTT.

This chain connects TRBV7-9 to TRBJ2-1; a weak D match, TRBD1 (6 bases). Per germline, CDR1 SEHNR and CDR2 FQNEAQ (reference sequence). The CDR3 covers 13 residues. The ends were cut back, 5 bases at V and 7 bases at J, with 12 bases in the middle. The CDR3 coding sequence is TGTGCCAGCAGCGCCCCAGGGGAAAATGAGCAGTTCTTC. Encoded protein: CASSAPGENEQFF. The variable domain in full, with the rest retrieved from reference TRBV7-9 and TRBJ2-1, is DTGVSQNPRHKITKRGQNVTFRCDPISEHNRLYWYRQTLGQGPEFLTYFQNEAQLEKSRLLSDRFSAERPKGSFSTLEIQRTEQGDSAMYLCASSAPGENEQFFGPGTRLTVL.

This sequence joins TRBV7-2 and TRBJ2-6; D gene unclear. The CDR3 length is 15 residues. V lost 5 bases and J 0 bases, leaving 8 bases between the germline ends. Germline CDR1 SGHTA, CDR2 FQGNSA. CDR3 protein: CASSPRGSGANVLTF. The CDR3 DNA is TGTGCCAGCAGCCCTAGAGGCTCTGGGGCCAACGTCCTGACTTTC.

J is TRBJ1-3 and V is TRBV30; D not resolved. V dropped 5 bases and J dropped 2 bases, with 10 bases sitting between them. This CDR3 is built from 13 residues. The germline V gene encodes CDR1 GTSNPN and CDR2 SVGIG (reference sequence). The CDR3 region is CAWGRGPGNTIYF. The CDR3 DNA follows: TGTGCCTGGGGTCGAGGTCCTGGAAACACCATATATTTT.